The rows below give T cell receptor beta chains drawn from one sample of a study of monozygotic twins with inflammatory bowel disease. TCRdb re-called the 5' RACE reads; every CDR3 protein appears as one record, without DNA. The specimen's table records approximately 210,000 distinct CDR3 sequences. The material sequenced was blood. Receptor source: a human donor with ulcerative colitis or Crohn's disease, or a healthy co-twin of an affected twin (not recorded which). The CDR3 runs from the conserved cysteine through the conserved F or W.

TRBV18	TRBJ1-2	CASSSDRGAIYGYTF
TRBV2	TRBJ2-2	CASRAMRGANTGELFF
TRBV28	TRBJ1-2	CASSAIYGYTF
TRBV5-1	TRBJ2-2	CTSSGLADTGELFF
TRBV12-3/TRBV12-4	TRBJ1-1	CASTFLENTEAFF
TRBV20-1	TRBJ1-5	CSARDGYQPQHF
TRBV7-9	TRBJ1-3	CASTLPTDSGNTIYF
TRBV27	TRBJ2-5	CASTFSGLETQYF
TRBV28	TRBJ1-2	CASSLLSGSGYTF
TRBV12-3/TRBV12-4	TRBJ1-2	CASSPRGEDGYTF
TRBV9	TRBJ1-1	CASSFTDRGGAFF
TRBV7-2	TRBJ2-3	CASSLGPTDTQYF
TRBV15	TRBJ2-1	CATSASGSSYNEQFF
TRBV7-2	TRBJ1-2	CASSLVSGGPNYGYTF
TRBV15	TRBJ2-1	CATTEAVGSVFYNEQFF